The clone carrying this TCR beta chain has a handful of counts. The data belong to a study of blood T cells in healthy people across ages. Germline V gives CDR1 ENHRY, CDR2 SYGVKD. V was cut by 8 bases and J by 5 bases, with 17 bases left in between. CDR3 length equals 14 residues. Together with a sample-barcoded 5' primer, a J-beta primer mix was included in a second PCR lasting 7 to 11 cycles. TCRdb re-called the 5' RACE reads through MiXCR, storing one row per CDR3 protein. In the table there are fewer than 950,000 distinct CDR3 sequences, around 34% of which are singletons. This receptor was taken from a man younger than 35 in good health. What was sequenced was blood. This chain joins TRBV10-3 and TRBJ2-3; perhaps TRBD2 as D (5 bases). This CDR3 is CAIWAGHTQDTQYF. For the CDR3, the DNA is TGTGCCATCTGGGCGGGTCACACACAAGATACGCAGTATTTT.